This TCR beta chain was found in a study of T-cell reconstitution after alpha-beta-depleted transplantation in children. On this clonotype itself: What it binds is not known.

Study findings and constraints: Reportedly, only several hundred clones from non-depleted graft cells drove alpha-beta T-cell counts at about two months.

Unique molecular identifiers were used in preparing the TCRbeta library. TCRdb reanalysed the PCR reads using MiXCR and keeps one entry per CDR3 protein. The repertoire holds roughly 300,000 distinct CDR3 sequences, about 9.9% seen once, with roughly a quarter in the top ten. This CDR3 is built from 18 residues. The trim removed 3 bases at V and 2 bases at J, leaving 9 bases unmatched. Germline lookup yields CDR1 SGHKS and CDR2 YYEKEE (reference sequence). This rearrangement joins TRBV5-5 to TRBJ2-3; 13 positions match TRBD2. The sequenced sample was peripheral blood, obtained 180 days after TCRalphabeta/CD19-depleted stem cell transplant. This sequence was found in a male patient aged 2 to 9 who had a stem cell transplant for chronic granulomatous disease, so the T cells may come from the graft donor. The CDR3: CASSWPLGLAGYTDTQYF. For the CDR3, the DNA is TGTGCCAGCAGCTGGCCGTTGGGACTAGCGGGGTACACAGATACGCAGTATTTT.